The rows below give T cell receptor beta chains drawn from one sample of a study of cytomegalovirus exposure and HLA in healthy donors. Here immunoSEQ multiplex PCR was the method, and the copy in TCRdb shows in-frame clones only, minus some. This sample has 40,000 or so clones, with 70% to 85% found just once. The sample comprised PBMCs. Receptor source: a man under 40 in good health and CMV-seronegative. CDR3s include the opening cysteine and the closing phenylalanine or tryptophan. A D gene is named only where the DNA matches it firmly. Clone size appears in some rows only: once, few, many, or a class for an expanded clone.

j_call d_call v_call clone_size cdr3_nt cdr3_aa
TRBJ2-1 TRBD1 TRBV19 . TGTGCCAGTAGGGACAGGGGAGATGAGCAGTTCTTC CASRDRGDEQFF
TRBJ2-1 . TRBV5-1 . TGCGCCAGCAGCTTGTTGACTGACAATGAGCAGTTCTTC CASSLLTDNEQFF
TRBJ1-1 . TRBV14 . TGTGCCAGCAGCCAAGATACGATAGTGAACACTGAAGCTTTCTTT CASSQDTIVNTEAFF
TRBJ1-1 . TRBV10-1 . TGCGCCAGCGGTCGGGCAGGGGACACTGAAGCTTTCTTT CASGRAGDTEAFF
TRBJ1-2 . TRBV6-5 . TGTGCCAGCAGTCGTACCGTTGGCTCCCCGCGCTACACCTTC CASSRTVGSPRYTF
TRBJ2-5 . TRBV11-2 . TGTGCCAGCAGCCCCAGAACTAGGAGCGAGACCCAGTACTTC CASSPRTRSETQYF
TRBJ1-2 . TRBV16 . TGTGCCAGCAGCCCCGCTTCTCCTACGGAGGGCTACACCTTC CASSPASPTEGYTF
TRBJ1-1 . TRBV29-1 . TGCAGCGGATTTAAGGCGGTGAACACTGAAGCTTTCTTT CSGFKAVNTEAFF
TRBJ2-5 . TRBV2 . TGTGCCAGCAGTCAGAAAGAGACCCAGTACTTC CASSQKETQYF
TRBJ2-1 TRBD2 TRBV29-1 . TGCAGCGTTGAAGGTCCCGTAGCGGGAGGGCACAATGAGCAGTTCTTC CSVEGPVAGGHNEQFF
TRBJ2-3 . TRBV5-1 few TGCGCCAGCAGCTTGGGCAGGGCAGCAGATACGCAGTATTTT CASSLGRAADTQYF
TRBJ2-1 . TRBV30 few TGTGCCTGGAGTCTCGGACTTGTCTCACTTCACAATGAGCAGTTCTTC CAWSLGLVSLHNEQFF
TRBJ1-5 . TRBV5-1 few TGCGCCAGCAGTCAAGGACAGAATCAGCCCCAGCATTTT CASSQGQNQPQHF
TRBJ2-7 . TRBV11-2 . TGTGCCAGCAGCCCGGGTAGTCCCAGCTCCTACGAGCAGTACTTC CASSPGSPSSYEQYF
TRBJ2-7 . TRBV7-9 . TGTGCCAGCAGCGGACAGCCTTACGAGCAGTACTTC CASSGQPYEQYF
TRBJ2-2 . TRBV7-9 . TGTGCCAGCAGCCTCCCCCAGTCGAACACCGGGGAGCTGTTTTTT CASSLPQSNTGELFF
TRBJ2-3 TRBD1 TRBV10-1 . TGCGCCAGCAGTGAGTCGACGTTACGCAGGGGGCAGGCAGATACGCAGTATTTT CASSESTLRRGQADTQYF
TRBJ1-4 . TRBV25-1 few TGTGCCAGCAGTGATGCATTTCGGTCTAATGAAAAACTGTTTTTT CASSDAFRSNEKLFF
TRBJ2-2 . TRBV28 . TGTGCCAGCGTTCCTAGCTCGAACACCGGGGAGCTGTTTTTT CASVPSSNTGELFF
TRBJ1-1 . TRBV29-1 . TGCAGCGTTGGGTGGGGGGGGGACACTGAAGCTTTCTTT CSVGWGGDTEAFF
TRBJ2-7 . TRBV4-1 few TGCGCCAGCAGCCAGCCAGGAAGCCCGGGACTCCTGAGCTCCTACGAGCAGTACTTC CASSQPGSPGLLSSYEQYF
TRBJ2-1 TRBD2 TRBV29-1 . TGCAGCGTTGAAGCCGGGACTAGCGGGAGCTATGAGCAGTTCTTC CSVEAGTSGSYEQFF
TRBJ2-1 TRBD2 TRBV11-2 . TGTGCCAGCAGCTTAGTTCGCGGGAGACGAGAGCAGTTCTTC CASSLVRGRREQFF
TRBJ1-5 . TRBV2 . TGTGCCAGCAGCGACACCTCCGGAGGGAATCAGCCCCAGCATTTT CASSDTSGGNQPQHF
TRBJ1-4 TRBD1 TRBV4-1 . TGCGCCAGCAGCCAGTGGGACAGTCCGGAACTGTTTTTT CASSQWDSPELFF
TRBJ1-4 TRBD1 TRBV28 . TGTGCCAGCAGTTTACAGGCAGGGGGCGCGATTCGAAAACTGTTTTTT CASSLQAGGAIRKLFF
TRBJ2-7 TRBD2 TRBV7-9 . TGTGCCACCACCATGGCCTTGATTAGCGGGACTTACGAGCAGTACTTC CATTMALISGTYEQYF
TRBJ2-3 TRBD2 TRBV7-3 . TGTGCCAGCAGCCTACTGGCGGGAGTCCCAGATACGCAGTATTTT CASSLLAGVPDTQYF
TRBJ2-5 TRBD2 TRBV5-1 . TGCGCCAGCAGCCCTCTAGCGGGGGGACAAGAGACCCAGTACTTC CASSPLAGGQETQYF
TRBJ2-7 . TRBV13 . TGTGCCAGCAGCTTAGGAGCTAGCGTGGAGGGCTTC CASSLGASVEGF
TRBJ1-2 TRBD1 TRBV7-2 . TGTGCCAGCAGCCCGCGGACAGGGGGCGATGGCTACACCTTC CASSPRTGGDGYTF
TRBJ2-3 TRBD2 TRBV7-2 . TGTGCCAGCAGCTTAGTCGCTAGCGGGAGTCCGAATACGCAGTATTTT CASSLVASGSPNTQYF
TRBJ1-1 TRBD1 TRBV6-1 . TGTGCCAGCAGTCTCGACAGGGGCATGAGCACTGAAGCTTTCTTT CASSLDRGMSTEAFF
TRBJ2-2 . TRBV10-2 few TGCGCCAGCACTCAGAACACGGGCGGGGAGCTGTTTTTT CASTQNTGGELFF
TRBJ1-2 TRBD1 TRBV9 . TGTGCCAGCAGCGGACCGACAGGGCCAAGACGTGGCTACACTTTC CASSGPTGPRRGYTF
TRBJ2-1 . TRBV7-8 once TGTGCCAGCAGCTTAGGGGGAGCTAAGGGGGATGAGCAGTTCTTC CASSLGGAKGDEQFF
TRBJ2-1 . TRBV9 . TGTGCCAGCAGCCCCCCGAGTGGTAGTTATGTTGAGCAGTTCTTC CASSPPSGSYVEQFF
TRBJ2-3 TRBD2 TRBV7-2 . TGTGCCAGCAGCTTACGGGGGGGTACAGATACGCAGTATTTT CASSLRGGTDTQYF
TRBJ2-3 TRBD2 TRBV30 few TGTGCCTGGAGTGTATCTTGGGAGTTTAGCGGGAGGGCCGACACAGATACGCAGTATTTT CAWSVSWEFSGRADTDTQYF
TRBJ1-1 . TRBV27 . TGTGCCAGCAGTTTATTGCCCTTGGGGAGCACTGAAGCTTTCTTT CASSLLPLGSTEAFF
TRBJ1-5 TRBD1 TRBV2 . TGTGCCAGCAGAAATGGACAGGATCCTCGTCAGCCCCAGCATTTT CASRNGQDPRQPQHF
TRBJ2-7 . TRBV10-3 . TGTGCCATCACCGAGGGCGGGTGGTCCTACGAGCAGTACTTC CAITEGGWSYEQYF
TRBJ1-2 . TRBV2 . TGTGCCAGCAGGGGAGACAGGATGGGCTACACCTTC CASRGDRMGYTF
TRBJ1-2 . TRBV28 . TGTGCCAGCAGTTTAGGGGCGAACTATGGCTACACCTTC CASSLGANYGYTF
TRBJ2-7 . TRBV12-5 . TGTGCTAGTGGTTCAGGGTCCACCAATGCCTACGAGCAGTACTTC CASGSGSTNAYEQYF
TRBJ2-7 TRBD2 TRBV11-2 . TGTGCCAGCAGCTTTTCGGGACCAGCGGGAGGGAGCTCCTACGAGCAGTACTTC CASSFSGPAGGSSYEQYF
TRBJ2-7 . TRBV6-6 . TGTGCCAGCAGTTACTCGTCTTCGGGGGCCTACGAGCAGTACTTC CASSYSSSGAYEQYF
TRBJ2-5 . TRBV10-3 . TGTGCCATCAGTGAGTCTGCGTATGAGACTAGTAGGGGACAAGAGACCCAGTACTTC CAISESAYETSRGQETQYF
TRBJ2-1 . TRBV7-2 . TGTGCCAGCCGTGGTTTGGGGGGGCCCTACAATGAGCAGTTCTTC CASRGLGGPYNEQFF
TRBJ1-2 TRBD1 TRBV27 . TGTGCCAGCAGTCCAGGGACAGGAGTCATATCCCTCTTGGACTATGGCTACACCTTC CASSPGTGVISLLDYGYTF
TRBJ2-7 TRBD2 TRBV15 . TGTGCCACCAGCAAAAACCTCGGGGAGGGGAGCTCCTACGAGCAGTACTTC CATSKNLGEGSSYEQYF
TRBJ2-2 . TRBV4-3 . TGCGCCAGCAGCCAAGAACACCAGGAGCTGTTTTTT CASSQEHQELFF